These T cell receptor beta chains were read from a single sample in a study of regulatory T cells in long-lasting Graves disease. TCRdb analysed the multiplex PCR reads with MiXCR anew, one entry per CDR3 protein. The profile shows 300,000 to 350,000 distinct CDR3 sequences, around 19% of them singletons. The sample in question was peripheral blood mononuclear cells (PBMCs), obtained when the disease was refractory, from a patient treated with antithyroid drugs. These receptor sequences come from a female donor with Graves disease. The CDR3 runs from the conserved cysteine through the conserved F or W. D genes are given only for firm matches. Size is omitted from some rows. Given values are once, few, many or a class for expanded clones.

cdr3_aa: CASIGRNTGELFF; cdr3_nt: TGTGCCAGCATAGGCAGGAACACCGGGGAGCTGTTTTTT; v_call: TRBV6-1; clone_size: many; d_call: .; j_call: TRBJ2-2
cdr3_aa: CASSTGTGFANF; cdr3_nt: TGTGCCAGCAGCACCGGGACTGGGTTCGCCAACTTC; v_call: TRBV7-8; clone_size: many; d_call: .; j_call: TRBJ2-7
cdr3_aa: CASIAGGQGVKNTGELFF; cdr3_nt: TGTGCCAGCATCGCCGGGGGACAGGGCGTAAAAAACACCGGGGAGCTGTTTTTT; v_call: TRBV6-4; clone_size: .; d_call: TRBD1; j_call: TRBJ2-2
cdr3_aa: CASSHGSGYMNTEAFF; cdr3_nt: TGTGCCAGCAGCCATGGCAGCGGGTACATGAACACTGAAGCTTTCTTT; v_call: TRBV5-5; clone_size: many; d_call: .; j_call: TRBJ1-1
cdr3_aa: CASSLGGTGVTGELFF; cdr3_nt: TGTGCCAGCAGCTTAGGTGGAACAGGGGTCACCGGGGAGCTGTTTTTT; v_call: TRBV11-2; clone_size: many; d_call: TRBD1; j_call: TRBJ2-2
cdr3_aa: CASSTDTLTGNQPQHF; cdr3_nt: TGTGCCAGCTCGACCGACACCCTCACAGGAAATCAGCCCCAGCATTTT; v_call: TRBV11-2; clone_size: many; d_call: .; j_call: TRBJ1-5
cdr3_aa: CSARDVREPPYEQYF; cdr3_nt: TGCAGTGCTAGAGATGTCCGGGAGCCCCCCTACGAGCAGTACTTC; v_call: TRBV20-1; clone_size: .; d_call: .; j_call: TRBJ2-7
cdr3_aa: CASSYFGTAEAFF; cdr3_nt: TGTGCCAGCAGTTACTTCGGGACAGCTGAAGCTTTCTTT; v_call: TRBV6-5; clone_size: .; d_call: TRBD1; j_call: TRBJ1-1
cdr3_aa: CASRPQGGYPEAFF; cdr3_nt: TGTGCCAGCAGACCACAGGGGGGGTACCCTGAAGCTTTCTTT; v_call: TRBV6-1; clone_size: many; d_call: TRBD1; j_call: TRBJ1-1
cdr3_aa: CASSGTGQETQYF; cdr3_nt: TGCGCCAGCAGCGGGACTGGCCAAGAGACCCAGTACTTC; v_call: TRBV5-1; clone_size: few; d_call: .; j_call: TRBJ2-5
cdr3_aa: CASSYQAGGPETQYF; cdr3_nt: TGTGCCAGCAGTTATCAGGCGGGAGGGCCAGAGACCCAGTACTTC; v_call: TRBV6-5; clone_size: few; d_call: TRBD2; j_call: TRBJ2-5
cdr3_aa: CASGGGVTSPLHF; cdr3_nt: TGTGCCAGCGGGGGCGGGGTGACTTCACCCCTCCACTTT; v_call: TRBV27; clone_size: few; d_call: .; j_call: TRBJ1-6
cdr3_aa: CASSLEGREQYF; cdr3_nt: TGTGCCAGCAGTTTAGAGGGGCGCGAGCAGTACTTC; v_call: TRBV28; clone_size: .; d_call: .; j_call: TRBJ2-7
cdr3_aa: CSAGSTKNIQYF; cdr3_nt: TGCAGCGCTGGGAGCACCAAAAACATTCAGTACTTC; v_call: TRBV29-1; clone_size: few; d_call: .; j_call: TRBJ2-4
cdr3_aa: CASGLVRGGIVTYF; cdr3_nt: TGTGCTAGTGGTTTGGTACGCGGTGGGATAGTAACGTACTTC; v_call: TRBV12-5; clone_size: many; d_call: .; j_call: TRBJ2-4
cdr3_aa: CASSLATGGAYEQYF; cdr3_nt: TGCGCCAGCAGCTTGGCTACAGGGGGCGCGTACGAGCAGTACTTC; v_call: TRBV5-1; clone_size: .; d_call: TRBD1; j_call: TRBJ2-7
cdr3_aa: CASSEYRLREGETQYF; cdr3_nt: TGTGCCAGCAGTGAGTACCGTCTTCGGGAAGGAGAGACCCAGTACTTC; v_call: TRBV2; clone_size: .; d_call: .; j_call: TRBJ2-5